This T cell receptor (beta chain) is from a study of T cell changes during pregnancy in multiple sclerosis. CDR1 and CDR2 (germline): SGHTA, FQGTGA. The CDR3 has 15 amino acids. The ends lost 5 bases at V and 3 bases at J; junction bases unmatched: 6. The data were produced by immunoSEQ multiplex PCR, yet TCRdb's version contains in-frame clones alone and is incomplete. This repertoire shows some 40,000 clones, over 80% found once; its top ten account for 1% to 1.5%. This chain uses TRBV7-3 with TRBJ2-1; TRBD1 agrees at 8 bases. Source material: peripheral blood. This TCR was sampled from a female donor with multiple sclerosis, enrolled in a pregnancy study. The CDR3 region is CASSPRTGFYNEQFF. CDR3 bases: TGTGCCAGCAGCCCCCGGACAGGGTTCTACAATGAGCAGTTCTTC.